This TCR beta chain was captured in a study of CD8+ T cells in alopecia areata. Study-wide context: At a dose of 5 to 10 mg twice daily, oral tofacitinib was given to treated patients.

Extraction and reverse transcription of RNA yielded cDNA as the sequencing template. The protocol was immunoSEQ multiplex PCR, while the TCRdb copy is restricted to in-frame clones and leaves out a portion. The table includes 100,000 to 140,000 clones, 80% to 85% detected once. Study findings and constraints: Sharing of TCRs across patients appeared less clear than in mice, possibly for HLA-related reasons. Significant decreases in scalp clonality and expanded CD8+ clones followed tofacitinib treatment.

The CDR3 is 13 residues long. Trimming left V 4 bases short and J 5 bases short, with 11 bases between. In germline, CDR1 is MGHRA, CDR2 YSYEKL. Concerning this clone itself: The antigen is undetermined.

The sample's treatment: oral pan-JAK inhibitor, 5-10 mg twice daily. The sample in question was CD8+ T cells sorted from blood, obtained at week 24, from a patient treated with tofacitinib. V and J are TRBV4-1 and TRBJ2-5; D is unclear. The clonotype comes from a human donor with alopecia areata. The CDR3 here is CASSLRDQETQYF. The CDR3 DNA reads as TGCGCCAGCAGCCTTCGCGATCAGGAGACCCAGTACTTC.